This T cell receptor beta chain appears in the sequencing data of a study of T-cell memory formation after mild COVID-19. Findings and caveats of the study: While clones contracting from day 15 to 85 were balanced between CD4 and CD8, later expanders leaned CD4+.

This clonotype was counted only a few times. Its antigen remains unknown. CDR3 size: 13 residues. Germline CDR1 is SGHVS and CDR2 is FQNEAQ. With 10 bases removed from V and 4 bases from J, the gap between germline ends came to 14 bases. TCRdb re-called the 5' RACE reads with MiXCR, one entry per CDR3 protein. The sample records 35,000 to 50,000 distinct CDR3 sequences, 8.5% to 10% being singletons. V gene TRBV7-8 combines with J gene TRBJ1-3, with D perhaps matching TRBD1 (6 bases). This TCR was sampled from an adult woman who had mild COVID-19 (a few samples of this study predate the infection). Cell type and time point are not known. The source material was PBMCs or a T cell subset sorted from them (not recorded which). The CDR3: CAITGTYGNTIYF. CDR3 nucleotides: TGTGCCATCACAGGGACTTACGGAAACACCATATATTTT.